One and the same sample provided the 18 T cell receptor beta chains below, sequenced in a study of blood T cell repertoires in COVID-19. Produced via immunoSEQ multiplex PCR; TCRdb's table is partial and in-frame only. This table has about 200,000 clones, approximately 90% appearing once. What was sequenced was PBMCs or T cells enriched from blood (not recorded which). The receptors originated from a woman aged 35 to 49 in a cohort exposed to, infected with or recovered from COVID-19 (not recorded which).

On this clone itself: One end of the junction is discordant with germline, which a read error may explain. The chain links TRBV10-1 to TRBJ2-1; D is perhaps TRBD1 (5 bases). Germline V CDR1 and CDR2: WNHNN, SYGVQD (reference sequence). The CDR3 totals 12 residues. The CDR3 region has the DNA TGCGCCAGCAGTGAGTCGATCAGGGAAAGGGTCTTC. It is translated as CASSESIRERVF.

This chain links TRBV19 with TRBJ2-3; TRBD2 might be the D (7 bases). Trimming cost V 10 bases and J 4 bases, with 18 bases left between them. This CDR3 comprises 14 residues. Germline CDR1 LNHDA, CDR2 SQIVND (reference sequence). The CDR3 coding sequence is TGTGCCACTGGTGAGGGGGGGCTGTCAGATACGCAGTATTTT. Its translation: CATGEGGLSDTQYF.

This sequence joins TRBV5-5 and TRBJ1-1; 7 bases fit TRBD1. The CDR3 length is 12 residues. The J segment lost 1 base and the V segment lost 7 bases, leaving 1 base of the junction unmatched. Germline lookup yields CDR1 SGHKS and CDR2 YYEKEE (reference sequence). The chain's CDR3 is CASGTANTEAFF. The CDR3, as DNA: TGTGCCAGCGGGACAGCGAACACTGAAGCTTTCTTT.

This clone has a single count. This chain uses TRBV11-3 with TRBJ2-2; perhaps TRBD1 as D (6 bases). V was trimmed by 1 base and J by 1 base, leaving 13 bases between them. Per the germline V gene, CDR1 is SGHNT and CDR2 is YENEEA. The CDR3 runs to 17 residues. This CDR3 reads CASSLVRDKENTGELFF. The CDR3 DNA reads as TGTGCCAGCAGCTTAGTGAGGGACAAGGAGAACACCGGGGAGCTGTTTTTT.

This clone was detected a few times. This chain connects TRBV5-1 to TRBJ1-1, with no clear D. The CDR3 contains 14 residues. The germline V gene has CDR1 SGHRS and CDR2 YFSETQ. The V end was cut by 1 base, the J end by 2 bases, with 9 bases between. The CDR3 DNA reads as TGCGCCAGCAGCTTGACAGACGCAAACACTGAAGCTTTCTTT. Protein product: CASSLTDANTEAFF.

V usage is TRBV9 and J usage is TRBJ2-2, with 8 nucleotides matching TRBD1. The CDR3 is 16 residues long. Germline CDR1 is SGDLS and CDR2 is YYNGEE. Losses at the gene ends were 4 bases for V and 5 bases for J; bases not matched to a gene: 10. The CDR3: CASSPRQGPGTGELFF. CDR3 coding DNA: TGTGCCAGCAGCCCCCGACAGGGGCCCGGGACCGGGGAGCTGTTTTTT.

This clone has only one observation. The genes are TRBV19 and TRBJ1-5; TRBD1 matches 8 bases. Germline values: CDR1 LNHDA, CDR2 SQIVND (reference sequence). The trim removed 5 bases at V and 8 bases at J, leaving 5 bases unmatched. The CDR3 is 13 amino acids. The CDR3 sequence is CASSWDRLKPQHF. CDR3 in DNA: TGTGCCAGTAGTTGGGACAGGTTAAAGCCCCAGCATTTT.

This clone was recorded once. The rearrangement joins TRBV3-1 (or the pseudogene TRBV3-2) to TRBJ2-5, with a possible D match to TRBD2 (5 bases). Looked up from germline, CDR1 is LGHDT and CDR2 is YNNKEL (reference sequence). This CDR3 contains 13 residues. The V end was cut by 7 bases, the J end by 9 bases, with 18 bases between. CDR3 bases: TGTGCCAGCACCAAAACCGGGATCCGGGCCCAGTACTTC. This sequence encodes CASTKTGIRAQYF.

The genes are TRBV2 and TRBJ2-3, with D possibly matching TRBD2 (6 bases). Deletions cut 9 bases from V and 3 bases from J, with 16 bases between. CDR3 size: 14 residues. Germline V gives CDR1 SNHLY, CDR2 FYNNEI. The CDR3 DNA sequence: TGTGCCAGTCTACGGGAGAGGGTTACAGATACGCAGTATTTT. It encodes CASLRERVTDTQYF.

This rearrangement joins TRBV6-1 to TRBJ1-1, with D maybe TRBD1 (5 bases). This CDR3 is 13 amino acids long. Germline-derived CDR1 and CDR2 are MNHNS and SASEGT. Trimming shortened V by 2 bases and J by 8 bases, and 12 bases separated the two germline ends. The CDR3: CASSEYDGGEAFF. The CDR3 bases are TGTGCCAGCAGTGAATACGACGGGGGGGAAGCTTTCTTT.

The chain employs TRBV27 and TRBJ2-7; D might be TRBD1 (5 bases). Germline values: CDR1 MNHEY, CDR2 SMNVEV (reference sequence). V was cut by 6 bases and J by 0 bases, with 6 bases left in between. The CDR3 is made up of 12 amino acids. DNA of the CDR3: TGTGCCAGCAGGGACATCTCCTACGAGCAGTACTTC. This sequence encodes CASRDISYEQYF.

This sequence joins TRBV4-2 and TRBJ2-1; 9 bases match TRBD2. CDR1 is LGHNA and CDR2 is YNFKEQ in the germline V gene. The CDR3 is 16 amino acids. With V trimmed by 0 bases and J by 6 bases, 6 bases remained unmatched. CDR3 DNA: TGTGCCAGCAGCCAAGATGGCGGGGGGGCAGTCAATGAGCAGTTCTTC. Its protein is CASSQDGGGAVNEQFF.

The rearrangement uses TRBV13 and TRBJ2-7, with 11 bases that match TRBD2. CDR1 and CDR2 (germline): PRHDT, FYEKMQ (reference sequence). V gave up 4 bases and J gave up 4 bases; unmatched junction bases: 6. This CDR3 contains 15 residues. The CDR3 protein is CASSSPTSGAYEQYF. DNA of the CDR3: TGTGCCAGCAGCTCACCGACTAGCGGGGCGTACGAGCAGTACTTC.

V is TRBV9 and J is TRBJ2-3; 11 bases are shared with TRBD1. V lost 4 bases and J lost 6; bases outside the gene matches: 7. From germline, CDR1 is SGDLS and CDR2 YYNGEE. The length of the CDR3 is 15 residues. This chain's CDR3 is CASSPWTGGGDTQYF. The CDR3 DNA sequence: TGTGCCAGCAGCCCCTGGACAGGGGGCGGTGATACGCAGTATTTT.

The chain combines TRBV6-5 with TRBJ2-7, with D possibly being TRBD1 (5 bases). V was cut by 5 bases and J by 7 bases, with 18 bases left in between. Germline-derived CDR1 and CDR2 are MNHEY and SVGAGI. The CDR3 sequence is 14 residues long. The CDR3: CASSLWGRSGEQYF. CDR3 in DNA: TGTGCCAGCAGTCTTTGGGGCAGGTCTGGTGAGCAGTACTTC.

As DNA, the CDR3 is TGTGCCAGCAGCTTCCCCACCGGCAGGGCTGACTATGGCTACACCTTC. This codes for CASSFPTGRADYGYTF. The rearrangement links TRBV5-4 to TRBJ1-2; D perhaps matches TRBD1 (5 bases). This CDR3 comprises 16 residues. Germline values: CDR1 SGHNT, CDR2 YYREEE (reference sequence). V was clipped by 2 bases and J by 3 bases, with 17 bases between them.

The rearrangement links TRBV4-1 to TRBJ2-7; D possibly corresponds to TRBD1 (5 bases). The CDR3 has 15 residues. Looked up from germline, CDR1 is MGHRA and CDR2 is YSYEKL. Trimming removed 1 base at V and 4 bases at J, with 14 bases between. CDR3 in amino acids: CASSQVWAREYEQYF. Written as DNA, the CDR3 is TGCGCCAGCAGCCAAGTATGGGCCAGGGAATACGAGCAGTACTTC.

This clone occurred a few times. Written as DNA, the CDR3 is TGTGCCAGCAGCCAAGATGGGTCGGGAGGAGGGAGTGAGCAGTTCTTC. This translates into CASSQDGSGGGSEQFF. This chain links TRBV4-2 with TRBJ2-1; 7 positions match TRBD2. CDR1 is LGHNA, CDR2 YNFKEQ, per germline. Germline trimming cut 0 bases from V and 9 bases from J; bases unmatched to any gene: 11. CDR3 length: 16 amino acids.